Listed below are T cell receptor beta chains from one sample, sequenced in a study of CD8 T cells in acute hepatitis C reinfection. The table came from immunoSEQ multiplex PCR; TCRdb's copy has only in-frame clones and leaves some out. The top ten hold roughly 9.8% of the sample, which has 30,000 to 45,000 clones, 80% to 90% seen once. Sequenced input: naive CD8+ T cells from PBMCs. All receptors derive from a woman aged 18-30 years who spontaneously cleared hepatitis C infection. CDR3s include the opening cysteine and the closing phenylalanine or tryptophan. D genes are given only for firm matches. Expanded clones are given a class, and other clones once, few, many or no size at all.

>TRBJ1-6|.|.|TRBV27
CATADGSWVSPLHF
TGTGCCACTGCTGATGGTTCCTGGGTTTCACCCCTCCACTTT
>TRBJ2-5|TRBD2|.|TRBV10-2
CASRGLAGAQETQYF
TGCGCCAGCCGGGGACTAGCGGGAGCTCAAGAGACCCAGTACTTC
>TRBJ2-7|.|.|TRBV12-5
CASGQYRDREQYF
TGTGCTAGTGGACAATACAGGGATCGCGAGCAGTACTTC
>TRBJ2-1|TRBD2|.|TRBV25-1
CASSEQRSGSSYNEQFF
TGTGCCAGCAGTGAGCAGCGTAGCGGGAGCTCCTACAATGAGCAGTTCTTC
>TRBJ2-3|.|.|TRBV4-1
CASSQALLGHTQYF
TGCGCCAGCAGCCAAGCCCTTTTGGGACATACGCAGTATTTT
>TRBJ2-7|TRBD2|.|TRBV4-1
CASSFGPGLEYEQYF
TGCGCCAGCAGCTTTGGGCCGGGACTAGAGTACGAGCAGTACTTC
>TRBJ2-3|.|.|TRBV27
CASSFFRTELDTQYF
TGTGCCAGCAGTTTTTTCCGGACAGAGCTGGATACGCAGTATTTT
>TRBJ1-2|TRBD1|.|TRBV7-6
CASSSWGGTEDGYTF
TGTGCCAGCAGCAGCTGGGGCGGGACAGAGGATGGCTACACCTTC
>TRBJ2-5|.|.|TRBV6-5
CASSYGGTQYF
TGTGCCAGCAGTTACGGTGGGACCCAGTACTTC
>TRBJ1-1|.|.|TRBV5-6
CASSWARTEAFF
TGTGCCAGCAGCTGGGCACGTACTGAAGCTTTCTTT
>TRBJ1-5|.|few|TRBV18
CASSRHNQPQHF
TGTGCCAGCTCACGACACAATCAGCCCCAGCATTTT
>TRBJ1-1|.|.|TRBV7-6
CASSPEIQGSMNTEAFF
TGTGCCAGCAGCCCGGAGATTCAGGGCAGCATGAACACTGAAGCTTTCTTT
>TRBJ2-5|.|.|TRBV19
CASSFSGEEETQYF
TGTGCCAGTAGCTTTAGCGGAGAGGAAGAGACCCAGTACTTC
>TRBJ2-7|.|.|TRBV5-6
CASSFGSGGGYEQYF
TGTGCCAGCAGCTTTGGATCCGGGGGCGGCTACGAGCAGTACTTC
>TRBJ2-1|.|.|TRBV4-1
CASSPTPGDPNEQFF
TGCGCCAGCAGCCCGACTCCCGGGGATCCCAATGAGCAGTTCTTC
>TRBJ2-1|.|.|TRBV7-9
CASSPKDGHNEQFF
TGTGCCAGCAGCCCTAAGGACGGACACAATGAGCAGTTCTTC
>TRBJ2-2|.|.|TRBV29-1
CSVELYDTTPTGELFF
TGCAGCGTTGAGTTATATGACACGACTCCCACCGGGGAGCTGTTTTTT
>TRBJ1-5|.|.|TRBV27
CASSLYQGNQPQHF
TGTGCCAGCAGTTTATACCAGGGTAATCAGCCCCAGCATTTT
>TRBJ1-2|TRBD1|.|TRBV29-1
CSVRQGYGYTF
TGCAGCGTAAGACAGGGGTATGGCTACACCTTC
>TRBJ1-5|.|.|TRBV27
CASSFRMGGFNQPQHF
TGTGCCAGCAGTTTCAGGATGGGGGGTTTTAATCAGCCCCAGCATTTT
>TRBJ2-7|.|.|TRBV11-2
CASSPDTTYYYEQYF
TGTGCCAGCAGTCCGGACACGACATACTATTACGAGCAGTACTTC
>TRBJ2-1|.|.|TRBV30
CAWSFTNEQFF
TGTGCCTGGAGTTTTACCAATGAGCAGTTCTTC
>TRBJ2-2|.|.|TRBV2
CASSEGLGGRANTGELFF
TGTGCCAGCAGTGAAGGGTTGGGGGGTAGAGCGAACACCGGGGAGCTGTTTTTT
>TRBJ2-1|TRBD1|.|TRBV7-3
CASSLKGGEYNEQFF
TGTGCCAGCAGCTTAAAAGGGGGCGAGTACAATGAGCAGTTCTTC
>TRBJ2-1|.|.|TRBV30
CAWSYSLGDEQFF
TGTGCCTGGAGTTATTCGCTGGGGGATGAGCAGTTCTTC
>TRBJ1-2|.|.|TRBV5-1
CASSDIDFNGYTF
TGCGCCAGTTCGGACATAGACTTTAATGGCTACACCTTC
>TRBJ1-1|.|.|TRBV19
CASSKAPGILNTEAFF
TGTGCCAGTAGTAAGGCCCCCGGGATCTTGAACACTGAAGCTTTCTTT
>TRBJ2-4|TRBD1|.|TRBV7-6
CASSPTGYDKNIQYF
TGTGCCAGCAGCCCGACAGGGTACGACAAAAACATTCAGTACTTC
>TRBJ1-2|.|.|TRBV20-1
CSVDGYTF
TGCAGTGTTGATGGCTACACCTTC
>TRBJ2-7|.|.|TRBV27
CASSNGQGPYEQYF
TGTGCCAGCAGCAATGGGCAGGGGCCCTACGAGCAGTACTTC
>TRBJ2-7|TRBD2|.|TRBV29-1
CSVEVSLATSGDYEQYF
TGCAGCGTTGAAGTTTCGTTGGCCACTAGCGGGGACTACGAGCAGTACTTC
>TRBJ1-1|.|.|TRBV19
CASSPHPGGRSTEAFF
TGTGCCAGTAGTCCTCACCCCGGGGGGCGGAGCACTGAAGCTTTCTTT
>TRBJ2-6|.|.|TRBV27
CASSSYYDRRGANVLTF
TGTGCCAGCAGTTCATACTACGACAGGAGAGGAGCCAACGTCCTGACTTTC
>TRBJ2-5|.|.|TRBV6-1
CASRGPEETQYF
TGTGCCAGCAGGGGCCCAGAAGAGACCCAGTACTTC
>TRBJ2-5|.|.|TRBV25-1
CASSEWREIQETQYF
TGTGCCAGCAGTGAGTGGCGAGAGATACAAGAGACCCAGTACTTC
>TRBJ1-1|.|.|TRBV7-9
CASSPPAHTEAFF
TGTGCCAGCAGCCCGCCGGCCCACACTGAAGCTTTCTTT
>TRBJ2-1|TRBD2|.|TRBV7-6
CASSPPTSGSLNEQFF
TGTGCCAGCAGCCCCCCGACTAGCGGGTCCCTCAATGAGCAGTTCTTC
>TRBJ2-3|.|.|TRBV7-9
CASSAPPFIGVGDTQYF
TGTGCCAGCAGCGCCCCTCCTTTCATTGGCGTGGGAGATACGCAGTATTTT
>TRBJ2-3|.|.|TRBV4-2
CASSQLEGESPDTQYF
TGTGCCAGCAGCCAACTTGAGGGAGAGTCCCCAGATACGCAGTATTTT
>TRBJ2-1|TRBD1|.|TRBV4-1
CASSQAGQGGNEQFF
TGCGCCAGCAGCCAAGCGGGACAGGGGGGTAATGAGCAGTTCTTC
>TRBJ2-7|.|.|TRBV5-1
CASSLGGLVYEQYF
TGCGCCAGCAGCTTGGGCGGGCTAGTATACGAGCAGTACTTC
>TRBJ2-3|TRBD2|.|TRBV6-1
CASSHLGLAGDTQYF
TGTGCCAGCAGTCACCTAGGACTAGCGGGAGATACGCAGTATTTT
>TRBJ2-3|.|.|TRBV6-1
CASSEVGINTDTQYF
TGTGCCAGCAGTGAGGTTGGGATTAACACAGATACGCAGTATTTT
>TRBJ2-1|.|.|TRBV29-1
CSGRVGSSYNEQFF
TGCAGCGGAAGGGTCGGGAGCTCCTACAATGAGCAGTTCTTC
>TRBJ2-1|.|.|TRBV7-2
CASSPRGLARNEQFF
TGTGCCAGCAGCCCCCGGGGGTTAGCGAGGAATGAGCAGTTCTTC
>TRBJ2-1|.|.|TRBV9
CASSSRTGTLGQFF
TGTGCCAGCAGCTCTAGAACCGGGACCTTGGGGCAGTTCTTC
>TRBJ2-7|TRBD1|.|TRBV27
CASSSPPGTAIYEQYF
TGTGCCAGCAGCTCTCCCCCCGGGACAGCAATCTACGAGCAGTACTTC
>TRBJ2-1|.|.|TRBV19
CASSIDSSVYNEQFF
TGTGCCAGTAGTATAGATTCTTCAGTCTACAATGAGCAGTTCTTC
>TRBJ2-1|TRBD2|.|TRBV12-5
CASVEGGLGLPLF
TGTGCTAGTGTCGAGGGTGGGCTGGGACTACCGCTCTTC
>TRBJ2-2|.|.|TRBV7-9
CASSPRDTGELFF
TGTGCCAGCAGCCCAAGGGACACCGGGGAGCTGTTTTTT
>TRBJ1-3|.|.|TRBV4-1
CASSQVSPGSGNTIYF
TGCGCCAGCAGCCAAGTGTCCCCGGGCTCTGGAAACACCATATATTTT
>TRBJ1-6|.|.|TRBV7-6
CASSVAGPGSPLHF
TGTGCCAGCAGCGTGGCGGGTCCGGGGTCACCCCTCCACTTT
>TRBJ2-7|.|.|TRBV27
CASSLGGGEQYF
TGTGCCAGCAGTTTGGGGGGCGGCGAGCAGTACTTC
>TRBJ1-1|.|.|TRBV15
CATSSPQGRLNTEAFF
TGTGCCACCAGCTCTCCACAGGGACGGTTGAACACTGAAGCTTTCTTT
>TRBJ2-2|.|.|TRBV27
CASSLYYVGLDKNTGELFF
TGTGCCAGCAGTTTATATTATGTCGGGCTGGATAAAAACACCGGGGAGCTGTTTTTT
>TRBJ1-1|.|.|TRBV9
CASSVGPLEGTEAFF
TGTGCCAGCAGCGTAGGCCCACTCGAGGGCACTGAAGCTTTCTTT
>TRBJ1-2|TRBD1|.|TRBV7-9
CASSSTTGGNGYTF
TGTGCCAGCAGTTCTACGACAGGGGGAAATGGCTACACCTTC
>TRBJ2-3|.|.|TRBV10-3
CASSLKSRTDTQYF
TGTGCCAGCAGTTTAAAGTCTAGAACTGATACGCAGTATTTT
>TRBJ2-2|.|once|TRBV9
CASSVGDTGELFF
TGTGCCAGCAGCGTAGGGGACACCGGGGAGCTGTTTTTT
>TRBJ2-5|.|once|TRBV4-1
CASSVWDQETQYF
TGCGCCAGCAGCGTTTGGGACCAAGAGACCCAGTACTTC